The source of this T cell receptor beta chain is a study of metastatic and nonmetastatic thyroid tumors (dated by TCRdb to the early 2020s). Looking at the study overall: Repertoires from peripheral blood and from tumor or nodule tissue samples of malignant and benign thyroid patients were compared. What the study reported, not specific to this receptor: In both blood and tumor samples, TCR beta diversity was reported to be significantly higher in malignant tumors than in benign nodules.

None of the patients had been given any treatment before thyroid surgery. Using T-cell receptor beta sequencing, the study looked back at clinical samples from patients collected from the early 2010s to the late 2010s. V loses 4 bases, J loses 0 bases, and the germline ends lie 9 bases apart. CDR1 and CDR2 are read off the germline V gene as SGHRS and YFSETQ. Its CDR3 holds 14 amino acids, cysteine through phenylalanine. Only CDR3 DNA is held: 42 bases, read in frame from base 1. In regard to this clone: No cognate antigen has been identified for it. Base qualities are missing; no much larger clone stands one base away.

Receptors were amplified or captured by PCR. The reads were generated on an Illumina HiSeq 4000. High-throughput sequencing was used to profile the TCR beta-chain CDR3 region of every patient. Per the source publication's procedure: Drawing on CDR3 differences between clinicopathological groups, the researchers built a classifier meant to tell apart patients with distant-metastatic papillary thyroid cancer. The Shannon index was used to assess repertoire diversity, and the Morisita-Horn index was used to assess tumor-blood repertoire similarity. TCRdb redid the processing of the public reads, applying fastp at Q25 and MiXCR, and retained in-frame beta chains. These V and J calls derive from TCRdb rather than the authors' analysis. This sample gives 80,000 to 85,000 clones in total; approximately 13% of them show up just once. The ten largest account for roughly 9.1% of the sample.

The receptor was derived from a female donor with papillary thyroid cancer or a benign thyroid nodule (not recorded which). Some clones in this sample may be carry-over from other donors' samples. The chain joins TRBV5-1 to TRBJ2-3, with the D gene not confidently named. The sample taken for sequencing was tumor tissue. The nucleotide sequence reads TGCGCCAGCAGCACACTGGACAGCACAGATACGCAGTATTTT. Its protein reads: CASSTLDSTDTQYF.